Below, 9 T cell receptor beta chains from the same sample are listed, as sequenced in a study of OX40 agonist ivuxolimab in advanced cancers. Measured with immunoSEQ multiplex PCR; TCRdb has only the in-frame clones, and not every one. In the table there are approximately 110,000 clones, roughly 90% of which are singletons. Source: CD4+ or CD8+ T cells sorted from blood, taken in a trial of the OX40 agonist ivuxolimab. Source of these receptors: an adult with an advanced solid tumor such as melanoma, head and neck, liver or kidney cancer.

The rearrangement links TRBV29-1 to TRBJ2-1, with 11 bases aligning to TRBD2. This CDR3 is built from 14 residues. Per germline, CDR1 SQVTM and CDR2 ANQGSEA. V gave up 4 bases and J gave up 10 bases; unmatched junction bases: 9. CDR3 in DNA: TGCAGCGTTGTGCTACTAGCGGGAGTGGGAGAGCAGTTCTTC. Its protein product is CSVVLLAGVGEQFF.

The CDR3: CASSLTGRWAQPQHF. The CDR3 coding sequence is TGTGCCAGCAGCTTGACAGGGAGGTGGGCTCAGCCCCAGCATTTT. The chain combines TRBV7-2 with TRBJ1-5; 7 nucleotides agree with TRBD1. Germline V gives CDR1 SGHTA, CDR2 FQGNSA. The length of the CDR3 is 15 residues. The V segment lost 3 bases and the J segment 6 bases; nucleotides outside the gene matches: 8. Full variable domain (rest looked up from reference TRBV7-2 and TRBJ1-5): GAGVSQSPSNKVTEKGKDVELRCDPISGHTALYWYRQSLGQGLEFLIYFQGNSAPDKSGLPSDRFSAERTGGSVSTLTIQRTQQEDSAVYLCASSLTGRWAQPQHFGDGTRLSIL.

This rearrangement joins TRBV7-2 to TRBJ2-1; 9 bases are shared with TRBD1. Germline values: CDR1 SGHTA, CDR2 FQGNSA. V lost 5 bases and J lost 3; bases outside the gene matches: 2. The CDR3 has 14 residues. CDR3 residues: CASSPDRGYNEQFF. Written as DNA, the CDR3 is TGTGCCAGCAGCCCGGACAGGGGCTACAATGAGCAGTTCTTC.

V is TRBV7-9 and J is TRBJ2-1; D not resolved. Looked up from germline, CDR1 is SEHNR and CDR2 is FQNEAQ (reference sequence). This CDR3 has 11 amino acids. Trimming left V 2 bases short and J 10 bases short, with 6 bases between. This chain's CDR3 is CASSLPREQFF. The CDR3 DNA reads TGTGCCAGCAGCTTACCGCGGGAGCAGTTCTTC.

The gene calls are TRBV27 and TRBJ2-7; 9 bases align to TRBD1. The germline V gene has CDR1 MNHEY and CDR2 SMNVEV (reference sequence). The V and J ends lost 0 bases and 3 bases, in that order; junction bases with no gene match: 3. The CDR3 is 15 residues long. The CDR3 nucleotides are TGTGCCAGCAGTTTATCGGGACAGGGTGTCTACGAGCAGTACTTC. This gives the protein CASSLSGQGVYEQYF.

The chain is built from TRBV19 and TRBJ2-6, with 11 bases matching TRBD1. Germline V gene sequence: CDR1 LNHDA, CDR2 SQIVND (reference sequence). The CDR3 has 16 residues. V was clipped by 6 bases and J by 2 bases; unmatched bases: 3. CDR3 bases: TGTGCCAGTAGCCCGGGACAGGGGGCTGGGGCCAACGTCCTGACTTTC. Protein: CASSPGQGAGANVLTF. Full variable domain (remainder filled in from reference TRBV19 and TRBJ2-6): DGGITQSPKYLFRKEGQNVTLSCEQNLNHDAMYWYRQDPGQGLRLIYYSQIVNDFQKGDIAEGYSVSREKKESFPLTVTSAQKNPTAFYLCASSPGQGAGANVLTFGAGSRLTVL.

The chain links TRBV2 to TRBJ1-5; perhaps TRBD1 as D (5 bases). V was cut by 4 bases and J by 0 bases, with 10 bases left in between. The CDR3 length is 15 residues. Germline assignment: CDR1 SNHLY and CDR2 FYNNEI. The CDR3 bases are TGTGCCAGCAGTGGACAAAGGGGTAGCAATCAGCCCCAGCATTTT. Residues: CASSGQRGSNQPQHF.

The CDR3 is CASSSTGPDQPQHF. CDR3 sequence (DNA): TGTGCCAGCAGCTCCACAGGCCCTGATCAGCCCCAGCATTTT. V gene TRBV11-2 combines with J gene TRBJ1-5, with a possible D match to TRBD1 (5 bases). With 4 bases removed from V and 5 bases from J, the gap between germline ends came to 12 bases. The CDR3 runs to 14 residues. Germline loops: CDR1 SGHAT, CDR2 FQNNGV.

This chain links TRBV18 with TRBJ2-5, with a weak D call TRBD1 (5 bases). Looked up from germline, CDR1 is KGHSH and CDR2 is LQKENI. V was clipped by 3 bases and J by 0 bases, with 17 bases between them. This CDR3 is 17 amino acids long. Written as DNA, the CDR3 is TGTGCCAGCTCACCGTCTCAAGGGGCGGTGTACCAAGAGACCCAGTACTTC. Amino acid sequence: CASSPSQGAVYQETQYF. The full variable domain, its missing parts supplied by reference TRBV18 and TRBJ2-5, is NAGVMQNPRHLVRRRGQEARLRCSPMKGHSHVYWYRQLPEEGLKFMVYLQKENIIDESGMPKERFSAEFPKEGPSILRIQQVVRGDSAAYFCASSPSQGAVYQETQYFGPGTRLLVL.